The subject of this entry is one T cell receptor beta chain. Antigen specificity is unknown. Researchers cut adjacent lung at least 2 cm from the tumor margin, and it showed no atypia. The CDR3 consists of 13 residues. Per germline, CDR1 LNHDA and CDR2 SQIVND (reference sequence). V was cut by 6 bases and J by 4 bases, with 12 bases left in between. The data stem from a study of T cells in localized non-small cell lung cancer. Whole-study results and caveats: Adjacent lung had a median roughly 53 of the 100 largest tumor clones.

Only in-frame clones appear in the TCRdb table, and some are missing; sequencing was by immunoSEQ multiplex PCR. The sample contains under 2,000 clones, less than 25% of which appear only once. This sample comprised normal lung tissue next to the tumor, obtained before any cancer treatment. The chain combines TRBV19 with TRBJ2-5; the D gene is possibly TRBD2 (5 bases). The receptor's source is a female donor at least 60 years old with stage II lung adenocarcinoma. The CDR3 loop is CASSVSVRETQYF. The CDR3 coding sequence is TGTGCCAGTAGCGTTAGCGTTCGAGAGACCCAGTACTTC.